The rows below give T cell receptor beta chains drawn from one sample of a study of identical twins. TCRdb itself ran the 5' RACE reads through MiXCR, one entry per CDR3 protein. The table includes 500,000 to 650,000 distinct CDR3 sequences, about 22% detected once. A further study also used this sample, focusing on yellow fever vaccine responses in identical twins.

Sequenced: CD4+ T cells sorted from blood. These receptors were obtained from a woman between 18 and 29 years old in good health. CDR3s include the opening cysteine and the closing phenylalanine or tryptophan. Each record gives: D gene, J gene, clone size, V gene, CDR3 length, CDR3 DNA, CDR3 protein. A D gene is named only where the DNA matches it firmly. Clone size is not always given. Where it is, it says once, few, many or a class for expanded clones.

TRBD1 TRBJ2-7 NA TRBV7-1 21 TGTGCCAGCAGCTCAAACATCCTAGAGGTAGCCCCTAGGACAGGGAACAACGAGCAGTACTTC CASSSNILEVAPRTGNNEQYF
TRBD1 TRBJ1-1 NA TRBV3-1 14 TGTGCCAGCAGCCGCCAGGGGGGGGACACTGAAGCTTTCTTT CASSRQGGDTEAFF
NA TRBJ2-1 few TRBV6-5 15 TGTGCCAGCAGTTTCCAGGGTATGGTTCGCAATGAGCAGTTCTTC CASSFQGMVRNEQFF
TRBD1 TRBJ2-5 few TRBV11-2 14 TGTGCCAGCAGCTTAGTGCAGGGGGTGGAGACCCAGTACTTC CASSLVQGVETQYF
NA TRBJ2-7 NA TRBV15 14 TGTGCCACCAGCAGAGATCCGAGTGGGTACGAGCAGTACTTC CATSRDPSGYEQYF
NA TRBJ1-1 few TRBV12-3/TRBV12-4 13 TGTGCCAGCGAAATAACAGGGAGGCCTGAAGCTTTCTTT CASEITGRPEAFF
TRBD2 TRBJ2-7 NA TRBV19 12 TGTGCCAGACCGCGGGAGGCTTACGAGCAGTACTTC CARPREAYEQYF
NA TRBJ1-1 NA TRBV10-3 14 TGTGCCATCAGGGAGGGACAAACGAACACTGAAGCTTTCTTT CAIREGQTNTEAFF
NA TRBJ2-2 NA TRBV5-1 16 TGCGCCAGCAGCTTCCTGGGAGGAGCGAACACCGGGGAGCTGTTTTTT CASSFLGGANTGELFF
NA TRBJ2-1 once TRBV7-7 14 TGTGCCAGCAGCTTAGAAGGAGGGGGCCATGAGCAGTTCTTC CASSLEGGGHEQFF
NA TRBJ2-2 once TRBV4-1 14 TGCGCCAGCAGCCAAGTTCCGGTGTCCTGGGAGCTGTTTTTT CASSQVPVSWELFF
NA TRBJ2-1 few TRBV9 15 TGTGCCAGCAGCGCAGCAGGGGCTTTCTTTAATGAGCAGTTCTTC CASSAAGAFFNEQFF
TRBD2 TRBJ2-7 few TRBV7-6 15 TGTGCCAGCAGTCGAATGGGACTAGCGGGAGCGGTGCAGTACTTC CASSRMGLAGAVQYF
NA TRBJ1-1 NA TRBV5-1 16 TGCGCCAGCAGCCTAGGGACCACCCGAGGGAACACTGAAGCTTTCTTT CASSLGTTRGNTEAFF
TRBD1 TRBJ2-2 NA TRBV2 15 TGTGCCAGCAGCCGGACAGGGTTTGGGACCGGGGAGCTGTTTTTT CASSRTGFGTGELFF
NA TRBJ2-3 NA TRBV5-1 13 TGCGCCAGCAGCCCAGGGGAGGGCGGTACGCAGTATTTT CASSPGEGGTQYF
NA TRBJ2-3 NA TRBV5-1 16 TGCGCCAGCAGCTTGAATCTGCTGGAGTCGGCAGATACGCAGTATTTT CASSLNLLESADTQYF
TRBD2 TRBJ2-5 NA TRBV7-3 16 TGTGCCAGCAGCATCAACGGGAGGGCGGTTGGAGAGACCCAGTACTTC CASSINGRAVGETQYF
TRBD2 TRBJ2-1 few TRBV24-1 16 TGTGCCACCAGTGGAACTAGCGGGGGAACCGGCAATGAGCAGTTCTTC CATSGTSGGTGNEQFF
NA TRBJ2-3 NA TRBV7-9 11 TGTGCCAGCAGCTTAGCGACAGAGGAGGCTTTT CASSLATEEAF
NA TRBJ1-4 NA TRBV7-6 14 TGTGCCAGCAGCTTAGGGGCAGGGTTGGAAAAACTGTTTTTT CASSLGAGLEKLFF
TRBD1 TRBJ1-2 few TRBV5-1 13 TGCGCCAGCAGCTTCGGACAGGGGGATGGCTACACCTTC CASSFGQGDGYTF
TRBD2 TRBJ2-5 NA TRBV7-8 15 TGTGCCAGCAGCTTAGGACTAGCCCTCCAAGAGACCCAGTACTTC CASSLGLALQETQYF
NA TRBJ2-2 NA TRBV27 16 TGTGCCAGCTCGTCGCAGGGGGGCTCCTACACCGGGGAGCTGTTTTTT CASSSQGGSYTGELFF
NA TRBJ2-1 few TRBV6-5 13 TGTGCCAGCAGTTTGGAGCGTAGGAATGAGCAGTTCTTC CASSLERRNEQFF
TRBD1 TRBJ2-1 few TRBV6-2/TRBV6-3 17 TGTGCCAGCAGTTACTCGACGGGACAGTCCTCCTACAATGAGCAGTTCTTC CASSYSTGQSSYNEQFF
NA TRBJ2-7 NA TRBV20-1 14 TGCAGTGCTAGGGAAACATGGGACCTCCACGAGCAGTACTTC CSARETWDLHEQYF
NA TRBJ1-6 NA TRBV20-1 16 TGCAGTGCTAGACCCAGAGGAGGACCTAGCGGTTCACCCCTCCACTTT CSARPRGGPSGSPLHF
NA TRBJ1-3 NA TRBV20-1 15 TGCAGTGCACCTTCGACAGGCCTCTCTGGAAACACCATATATTTT CSAPSTGLSGNTIYF
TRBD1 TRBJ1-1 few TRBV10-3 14 TGTGCCATCAGCGATGGACAGGGAGGTACTGAAGCTTTCTTT CAISDGQGGTEAFF
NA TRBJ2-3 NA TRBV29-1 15 TGCAGCGTTGAAAGAGGTAGCGCGAACACAGATACGCAGTATTTT CSVERGSANTDTQYF
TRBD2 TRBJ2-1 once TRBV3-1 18 TGTACCTGCAGCAAACCGGGACTAGCTCGTGGGAGGAGTGGTGAGCAGTTCTTC CTCSKPGLARGRSGEQFF
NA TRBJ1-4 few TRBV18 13 TGTGCCAGCTCACTTGTCGGGTACGAAAAACTGTTTTTT CASSLVGYEKLFF
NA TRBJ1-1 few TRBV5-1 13 TGCGCCAGCAAGGGGGTTGCCGACACTGAAGCTTTCTTT CASKGVADTEAFF
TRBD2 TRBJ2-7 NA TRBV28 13 TGTGCCAGCAGTTCTGGCGGGAGAATCGAGCAGTACTTC CASSSGGRIEQYF
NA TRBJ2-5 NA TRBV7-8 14 TGTGCCAGCAGCTTAAGGGGTACCGTAGAGACCCAGTACTTC CASSLRGTVETQYF
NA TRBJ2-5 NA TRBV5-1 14 TGCGCCAGCAGCTTGGCCGTTGGACTGGAGACCCAGTACTTC CASSLAVGLETQYF
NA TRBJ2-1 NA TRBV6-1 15 TGTGCCAGCAGTCCAGGAGACAGCTCCTACAATGAGCAGTTCTTC CASSPGDSSYNEQFF
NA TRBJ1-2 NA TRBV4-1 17 TGCGCCAGCAGCTTTGACTTCGCCGGACTACCCCGAAATGGCTACACCTTC CASSFDFAGLPRNGYTF
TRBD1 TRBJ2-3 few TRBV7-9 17 TGTGCCAGCAGCTACCTTGGTATCGCGACAGGGGGAGATACGCAGTATTTT CASSYLGIATGGDTQYF
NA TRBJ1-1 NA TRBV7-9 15 TGTGCCAGCAGCTTGGGGGGGCCCTACAACACTGAAGCTTTCTTT CASSLGGPYNTEAFF
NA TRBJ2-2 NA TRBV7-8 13 TGTGCCAGCAGCTTCGGGGGCCTCGGGGAGCTGTTTTTT CASSFGGLGELFF
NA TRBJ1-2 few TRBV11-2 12 TGTGCCAGCAGCCGTACGCGGGACGGCTACACCTTC CASSRTRDGYTF
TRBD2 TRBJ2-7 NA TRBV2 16 TGTGCCAGCACGGGGGGTAGCGGTGTGTCCTCCTACGAGCAGTACTTC CASTGGSGVSSYEQYF
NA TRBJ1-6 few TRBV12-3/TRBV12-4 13 TGTGCCAGCAGTTACCAGCCCAATTTGACCCTCCACTTT CASSYQPNLTLHF
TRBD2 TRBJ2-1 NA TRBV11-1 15 TGTGCCAGCAGCTACACTAGCGGGAGCGCCTATGAGCAGTTCTTC CASSYTSGSAYEQFF
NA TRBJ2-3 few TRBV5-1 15 TGCGCCAGCAGCTTGGTAAACAGCCCCACAGATACGCAGTATTTT CASSLVNSPTDTQYF
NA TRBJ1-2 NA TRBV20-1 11 TGCAGTGCTAGCCAGGGCTATGGCTACACCTTC CSASQGYGYTF
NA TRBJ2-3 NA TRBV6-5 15 TGTGCCAGCAGACTCGGGACTCCGAGCACAGATACGCAGTATTTT CASRLGTPSTDTQYF
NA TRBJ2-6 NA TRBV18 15 TGTGCCAGCTCACCGGAGCCCGGGCCCTACAACGTCCTGACTTTC CASSPEPGPYNVLTF
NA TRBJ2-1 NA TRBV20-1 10 TGCAGTGCTAGCACCGAGCAGCAGTTCTTC CSASTEQQFF
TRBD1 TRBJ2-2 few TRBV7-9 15 TGTGCCAGCAGCGAGGGGGCCGCGAACACCGGGGAGCTGTTTTTT CASSEGAANTGELFF
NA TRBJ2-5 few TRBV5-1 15 TGCGCCAGCAGCCAGGGGAGTCTCCTTGGGGAGACCCAGTACTTC CASSQGSLLGETQYF
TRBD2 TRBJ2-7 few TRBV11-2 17 TGTGCCAGCAGCTTCCTCAACTTAGCGGGAGCGGCCTACGAGCAGTACTTC CASSFLNLAGAAYEQYF
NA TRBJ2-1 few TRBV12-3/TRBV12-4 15 TGTGCCAGCAGGCTCCGGGACCAGGCTAACAATGAGCAGTTCTTC CASRLRDQANNEQFF
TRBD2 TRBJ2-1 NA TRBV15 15 TGTTCCACCAGCGGTCTGCTAGCGGGGGGTAATGAGCAGTTCTTC CSTSGLLAGGNEQFF
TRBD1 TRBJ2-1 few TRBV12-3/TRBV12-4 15 TGTGCCTCGTCCCTACAGGGGGTCAACTACAATGAGCAGTTCTTC CASSLQGVNYNEQFF
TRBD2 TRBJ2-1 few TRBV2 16 TGTGCCAGCAGCGGAGAGGGACTAGCGGGGGGGAATGAGCAGTTCTTC CASSGEGLAGGNEQFF